These T cell receptor beta chains were read from a single sample in a study of blood T cell repertoires in COVID-19. Assay: immunoSEQ multiplex PCR; the TCRdb copy retains only in-frame clones and omits some. The table lists about 390,000 clones, around nine tenths of them singletons. The sequenced material came from PBMCs or T cells enriched from blood (not recorded which). These receptors were taken from a woman between 45 and 65 years old who had recovered from COVID-19. The CDR3 runs from the conserved cysteine through the conserved F or W. Each record gives: J gene, D gene, V gene, clone size, CDR3 DNA, CDR3 protein. D genes are given only for firm matches. Expanded clones are given a class, and other clones once, few, many or no size at all.

J: TRBJ1-2
D: -
V: TRBV9
size: -
DNA: TGTGCCAGCAGCGTAGCTTCCGGGTTGCTCTGGGGCTACACCTTC
CDR3: CASSVASGLLWGYTF

J: TRBJ2-1
D: TRBD2
V: TRBV18
size: -
DNA: TGTGCCAGCTCAACACCGGGACTAGCGGGGGGGCGCGAGCAGTTCTTC
CDR3: CASSTPGLAGGREQFF

J: TRBJ1-2
D: TRBD1
V: TRBV12-3/TRBV12-4
size: -
DNA: TGTGCCAGCAGCCGGACAGGGGATGGCTACACCTTC
CDR3: CASSRTGDGYTF

J: TRBJ1-1
D: -
V: TRBV6-5
size: -
DNA: TGTGCCAGCAGTTACCGGGGAAGCGCCGCTGAAGCTTTCTTT
CDR3: CASSYRGSAAEAFF

J: TRBJ1-5
D: -
V: TRBV19
size: once
DNA: TGTGCCAGCCTGCCGGGCGGGGGAGGCAATCAGCCCCAGCATTTT
CDR3: CASLPGGGGNQPQHF

J: TRBJ2-1
D: -
V: TRBV5-6
size: -
DNA: TGTGCCAGCAGCCCGGGACATCCCAATGAGCAGTTCTTC
CDR3: CASSPGHPNEQFF

J: TRBJ1-4
D: -
V: TRBV28
size: -
DNA: TGTGCCAGCATCCATAATGAAAAACTGTTTTTT
CDR3: CASIHNEKLFF

J: TRBJ2-7
D: -
V: TRBV30
size: few
DNA: TGTGCCTGGAGCCTAGGGCACAGGTCGGGCGAGCAGTACTTC
CDR3: CAWSLGHRSGEQYF

J: TRBJ1-3
D: -
V: TRBV24-1
size: -
DNA: TGTGCCACCAGTCCCTGTGAGGGGACTAGGTCAAACACCATATATTTT
CDR3: CATSPCEGTRSNTIYF

J: TRBJ1-1
D: -
V: TRBV2
size: once
DNA: TGTGCCAGCAGCGGGGAGCAGAACACTGAAGCTTTCTTT
CDR3: CASSGEQNTEAFF

J: TRBJ2-2
D: -
V: TRBV6-5
size: -
DNA: TGTGCCACCAGGGGGGGTTGGTCGACCGGGGAGCTGTTTTTT
CDR3: CATRGGWSTGELFF

J: TRBJ2-3
D: TRBD2
V: TRBV3-1/TRBV3-2
size: once
DNA: TGTGCCAGCAGCCAATTGGGACTAGCGGAGTTAATCACAGATACGCAGTATTTT
CDR3: CASSQLGLAELITDTQYF

J: TRBJ1-4
D: -
V: TRBV2
size: -
DNA: TGTGCCAGCAGTGACAGGGGAAGTGAAAAACTGTTTTTT
CDR3: CASSDRGSEKLFF

J: TRBJ1-5
D: -
V: TRBV29-1
size: -
DNA: TGCAGCGTTTCGGATGGAGGGTTTACAAATCAGCCCCAGCATTTT
CDR3: CSVSDGGFTNQPQHF

J: TRBJ2-7
D: TRBD1
V: TRBV6-5
size: -
DNA: TGTGCCAGCAGTTACCTAGGGACAGCAAACGAGCAGTACTTC
CDR3: CASSYLGTANEQYF

J: TRBJ1-4
D: -
V: TRBV12-3/TRBV12-4
size: -
DNA: TGTGCCAGCAGTTCCAGGCACAAGGTGTTTTTT
CDR3: CASSSRHKVFF

J: TRBJ2-5
D: TRBD2
V: TRBV7-8
size: -
DNA: TGTGCCAGCAGCTTAACTCCGGGACTAGCGAGAGGTGCTAGAGAGACCCAGTACTTC
CDR3: CASSLTPGLARGARETQYF

J: TRBJ1-5
D: TRBD1
V: TRBV19
size: -
DNA: TGTGCCAGTAGCCTTATGGCAGGGGGAGGCAATCAGCCCCAGCATTTT
CDR3: CASSLMAGGGNQPQHF

J: TRBJ2-2
D: TRBD2
V: TRBV11-3
size: once
DNA: TGTGCCAGCAGCTACGGGACTAGCGGCGGGGAGCTGTTTTTT
CDR3: CASSYGTSGGELFF

J: TRBJ2-3
D: TRBD2
V: TRBV6-2/TRBV6-3
size: -
DNA: TGTGCCAGCAGTTCCCCAGCGGGGGGCCCGACAGATACGCAGTATTTT
CDR3: CASSSPAGGPTDTQYF

J: TRBJ1-1
D: -
V: TRBV7-9
size: few
DNA: TGTGCCAGCAGCTTCCTTAAGTCCGCACTCATGAACACTGAAGCTTTCTTT
CDR3: CASSFLKSALMNTEAFF

J: TRBJ2-6
D: TRBD1
V: TRBV7-2
size: -
DNA: TGTGCCAGCAGCCCGCTACAGGGGGCGGCTGGGGCCAACGTCCTGACTTTC
CDR3: CASSPLQGAAGANVLTF

J: TRBJ1-5
D: -
V: TRBV12-3/TRBV12-4
size: once
DNA: TGTGCCAGCAGTTTCTCGGGGAATCAGCCCCAGCATTTT
CDR3: CASSFSGNQPQHF

J: TRBJ1-5
D: TRBD1
V: TRBV6-2/TRBV6-3
size: -
DNA: TGTGCCAGCAGCCTCACCCCGGGACAGGGACGGGGTCAGCCCCAGCATTTT
CDR3: CASSLTPGQGRGQPQHF

J: TRBJ2-1
D: -
V: TRBV2
size: -
DNA: TGTGCCAGCAGTGAACCCTTTCATGAGCAGTTCTTC
CDR3: CASSEPFHEQFF

J: TRBJ1-5
D: -
V: TRBV11-2
size: -
DNA: TGTGCCAGCAGCTCAGGAGGTAGCAATCAGCCCCAGCATTTT
CDR3: CASSSGGSNQPQHF

J: TRBJ1-2
D: -
V: TRBV11-2
size: -
DNA: TGTGCCAGCAGCTTAGATCTAAGCGACGGTGGGGGCTACACCTTC
CDR3: CASSLDLSDGGGYTF

J: TRBJ2-2
D: -
V: TRBV4-3
size: once
DNA: TGCGCCAGCAGCCAAGATTCTCAGGGGGGATACACCGGGGAGCTGTTTTTT
CDR3: CASSQDSQGGYTGELFF

J: TRBJ1-2
D: -
V: TRBV6-4
size: -
DNA: TGTGCCAGCAGGCGAGGTATAAGCTACACCTTC
CDR3: CASRRGISYTF

J: TRBJ2-1
D: -
V: TRBV7-9
size: -
DNA: TGTGCCAGCAGAGGACAAGCATCGAATGAGCAGTTCTTC
CDR3: CASRGQASNEQFF

J: TRBJ2-3
D: TRBD2
V: TRBV5-1
size: -
DNA: TGCGCCAGCAGCAATGACAGACTAGCGGAGGCGGTAGATACGCAGTATTTT
CDR3: CASSNDRLAEAVDTQYF

J: TRBJ1-1
D: -
V: TRBV4-3
size: -
DNA: TGCGCCAGCAGCCAAGATTTCACGGGAACCACTGAAGCTTTCTTT
CDR3: CASSQDFTGTTEAFF

J: TRBJ2-3
D: -
V: TRBV4-3
size: -
DNA: TGCGCCAGCAGCCAATCAAGTAGGCGGGGAGCTACAGATACGCAGTATTTT
CDR3: CASSQSSRRGATDTQYF

J: TRBJ1-3
D: -
V: TRBV4-2
size: -
DNA: TGTGCCAGCAGCCAAGGAGGACAGAGCCTAACTGGAAACACCATATATTTT
CDR3: CASSQGGQSLTGNTIYF

J: TRBJ2-1
D: TRBD2
V: TRBV7-9
size: -
DNA: TGTGCCAGCAGCTCTGGACTAGCGGGGGCTAACGAGCAGTTCTTC
CDR3: CASSSGLAGANEQFF

J: TRBJ1-1
D: -
V: TRBV5-8
size: -
DNA: TGTGCCAGCAGCTTCATCGGTTCTCGCGGGCCTGAAGCTTTCTTT
CDR3: CASSFIGSRGPEAFF

J: TRBJ2-7
D: -
V: TRBV19
size: -
DNA: TGTGCCAGTAGTATCTCCGCCAGAGGCTACGAGCAGTACTTC
CDR3: CASSISARGYEQYF

J: TRBJ1-3
D: TRBD1
V: TRBV4-2
size: -
DNA: TGTGCCAGCAGCCAGACAGGGGGGTCTGGAAACACCATATATTTT
CDR3: CASSQTGGSGNTIYF

J: TRBJ1-1
D: -
V: TRBV5-4
size: -
DNA: TGTGCCAGCAGCTTGTTGGGAGGGGAGGGCACTGAAGCTTTCTTT
CDR3: CASSLLGGEGTEAFF

J: TRBJ1-2
D: -
V: TRBV9
size: -
DNA: TGTGCCAGCAGCTCAAACTCTCGGACAGCTGCGGCTGGCTACACCTTC
CDR3: CASSSNSRTAAAGYTF

J: TRBJ1-2
D: TRBD1
V: TRBV6-5
size: -
DNA: TGTGCCAGTCAGGGGGGTAACTATGGCTACACCTTC
CDR3: CASQGGNYGYTF

J: TRBJ1-5
D: -
V: TRBV19
size: -
DNA: TGTGCCAGTAGTATAGACCACAGCAGCAATCAGCCCCAGCATTTT
CDR3: CASSIDHSSNQPQHF

J: TRBJ2-1
D: TRBD1
V: TRBV7-9
size: -
DNA: TGTGCCAGCAGCTTAATCTCCGGGACAGGGGGCCGGAATGAGCAGTTCTTC
CDR3: CASSLISGTGGRNEQFF